This T cell receptor beta chain originates from a study of blood T cells in healthy people across ages. This clonotype was found many times. Germline CDR1 reads DFQATT; CDR2 reads SNEGSKA (reference sequence). V lost 0 bases to trimming and J lost 9 bases, with 15 bases between them. The CDR3 covers 14 residues. Primers used in a second PCR of about 6 to 12 cycles were a sample-barcoded 5' primer and a J-beta primer mix. Individual samples furnished no less than 3 million CDR3-containing paired-end reads apiece. TCRdb processed the 5' RACE reads anew with MiXCR; each CDR3 protein has one entry. The table has about 1.7 million distinct CDR3 sequences, roughly 28% seen once. Every donor contributed approximately 10 milliliters of peripheral blood by blood draw. Isolation of PBMCs gave at least 6 million cells per sample.

The rearrangement uses TRBV20-1 and TRBJ2-4; D uncertain. The sequencing sample was made of blood. This sequence was found in a woman in her twenties or thirties in good health. This CDR3 is CSARDPRGTVIQYF. CDR3 coding DNA: TGCAGTGCTAGAGATCCACGTGGAACGGTCATTCAGTACTTC.